These 3 T cell receptor beta chains came from one sample sequenced in a study of cytomegalovirus exposure and HLA in healthy donors. TCRdb's table, derived via immunoSEQ multiplex PCR, lists solely in-frame clones and lacks some. The repertoire consists of fewer than 200,000 clones, with roughly 85% occurring once and the leading ten covering 16%. Material: PBMCs. Receptors originate from a man between 18 and 29 years old in good health and CMV-seropositive.

The gene calls are TRBV10-3 and TRBJ1-1; D ambiguous. This CDR3 contains 12 residues. V dropped 11 bases and J dropped 1 base, with 11 bases sitting between them. Germline V CDR1 and CDR2: ENHRY, SYGVKD. CDR3: CASSRENTEAFF. CDR3 nucleotides: TGTGCCTCGAGTCGGGAGAACACTGAAGCTTTCTTT.

The gene calls are TRBV4-2 and TRBJ1-6; D is ambiguous. CDR3 length: 15 amino acids. Germline assignment: CDR1 LGHNA and CDR2 YNFKEQ. Trimming left V 4 bases short and J 9 bases short, with 16 bases between. In DNA form, the CDR3 reads TGTGCCAGCAGCCGCGAGGTGGAGGGAATTTCACCCCTCCACTTT. Translating it yields CASSREVEGISPLHF.

This chain links TRBV28 with TRBJ2-7, with D hard to call. V was clipped by 2 bases and J by 0 bases, with 5 bases between them. CDR3 length: 13 residues. Germline CDR1 reads MDHEN; CDR2 reads SYDVKM. This CDR3 reads CASSLVVSYEQYF. The CDR3 DNA reads as TGTGCCAGCAGTTTAGTCGTCTCCTACGAGCAGTACTTC.